This TCR beta chain originates from a study of shared clonotypes between healthy human individuals. CD45RO-negative, CCR7-selected cells formed the naive CD8 fraction, which excluded terminally differentiated effector memory CD45RA+ cells. Using immunoSEQ multiplex PCR, the repertoire was profiled, and TCRdb retains in-frame clones only, with some absent. The table records 650,000 to 800,000 clones, about 90% of them present only once. The germline V and J ends were trimmed by 8 bases and 5 bases, with 15 bases remaining between them. In germline, CDR1 is SGHTA, CDR2 FQGNSA. The CDR3 covers 13 residues.

The V and J genes are TRBV7-2 and TRBJ1-2; D gene unclear. Input material: naive CD8+ T cells sorted from blood. This clonotype was obtained from a man under 40 in good health. The CDR3 DNA reads TGTGCCAGCTCCGACTGGAGTAGGTATGGCTACACCTTC. Protein sequence: CASSDWSRYGYTF.